This T cell receptor (beta chain) was obtained from a study of chemoradiotherapy in HPV16-positive cancers. Whole-study results and caveats: HPV-specific T cells were functionally defined from only a couple of HPV16-positive patients. Candidate HPV-specific clones and E7-related TCR motifs grew in tumor during treatment. HPV-responsive T-cell expansion during chemoradiotherapy was linked to improved recurrence-free survival in HPV16-positive patients.

Using immunoSEQ multiplex PCR, the repertoire was profiled, and TCRdb retains in-frame clones only, with some absent. The sample carries around 13,000 clones, approximately 77% recorded once. Repertoires were sampled repeatedly during chemoradiotherapy. V was cut by 0 bases and J by 2 bases, with 6 bases left in between. This CDR3 comprises 14 residues. Looked up from germline, CDR1 is SGDLS and CDR2 is YYNGEE. A remark on this clone: Its antigen is as yet unknown.

This chain connects TRBV9 to TRBJ1-3, with a weak D call TRBD1 (6 bases). This sample was gathered from a patient who underwent chemoradiotherapy. The origin of this receptor is a human donor with HPV-associated anogenital cancer. The CDR3 loop reads CASSVGGPGNTIYF. CDR3 coding DNA: TGTGCCAGCAGCGTAGGGGGGCCTGGAAACACCATATATTTT.